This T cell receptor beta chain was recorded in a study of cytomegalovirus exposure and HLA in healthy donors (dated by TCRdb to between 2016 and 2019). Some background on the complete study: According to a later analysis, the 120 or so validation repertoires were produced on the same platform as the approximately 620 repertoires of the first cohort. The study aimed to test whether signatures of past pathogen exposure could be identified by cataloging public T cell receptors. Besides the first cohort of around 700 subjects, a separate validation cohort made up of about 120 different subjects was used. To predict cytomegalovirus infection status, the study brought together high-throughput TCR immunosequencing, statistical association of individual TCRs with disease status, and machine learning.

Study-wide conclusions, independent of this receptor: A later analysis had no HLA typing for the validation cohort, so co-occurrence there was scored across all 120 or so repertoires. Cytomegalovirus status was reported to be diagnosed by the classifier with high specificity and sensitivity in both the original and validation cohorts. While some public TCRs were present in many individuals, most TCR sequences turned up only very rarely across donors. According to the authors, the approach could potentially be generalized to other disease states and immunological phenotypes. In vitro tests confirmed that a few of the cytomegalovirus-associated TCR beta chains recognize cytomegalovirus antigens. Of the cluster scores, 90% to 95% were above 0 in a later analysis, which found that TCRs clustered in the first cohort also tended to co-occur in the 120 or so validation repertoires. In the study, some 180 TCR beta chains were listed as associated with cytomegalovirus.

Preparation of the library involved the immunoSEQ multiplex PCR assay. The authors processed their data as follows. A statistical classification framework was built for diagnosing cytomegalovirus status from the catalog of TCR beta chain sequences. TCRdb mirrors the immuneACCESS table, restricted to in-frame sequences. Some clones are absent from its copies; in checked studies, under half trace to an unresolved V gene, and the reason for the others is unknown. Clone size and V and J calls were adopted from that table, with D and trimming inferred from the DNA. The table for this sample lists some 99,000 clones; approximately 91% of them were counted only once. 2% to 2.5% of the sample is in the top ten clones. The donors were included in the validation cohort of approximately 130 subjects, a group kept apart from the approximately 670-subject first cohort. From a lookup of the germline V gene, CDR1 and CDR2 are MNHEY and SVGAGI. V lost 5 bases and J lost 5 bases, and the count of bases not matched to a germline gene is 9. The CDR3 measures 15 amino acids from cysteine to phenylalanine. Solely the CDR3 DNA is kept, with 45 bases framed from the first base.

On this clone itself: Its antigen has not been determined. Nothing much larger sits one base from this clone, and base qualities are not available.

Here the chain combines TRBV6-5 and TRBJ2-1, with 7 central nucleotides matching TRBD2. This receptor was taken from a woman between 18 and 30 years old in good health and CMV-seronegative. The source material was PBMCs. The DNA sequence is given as TGTGCCAGCAGTCCGAAAAGACTAGCCCACAATGAGCAGTTCTTC. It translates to CASSPKRLAHNEQFF.